In its sample, the clone carrying this T cell receptor beta chain was seen a few times. This entry comes from a study of blood T cell repertoires in COVID-19. The germline gives CDR1 LGHDT, CDR2 YNNKEL (reference sequence). With 1 base removed from V and 1 base from J, the gap between germline ends came to 11 bases. The CDR3 has 15 residues. Original analysis: How many nucleated cells were present was estimated from reference gene primer amplification. Here immunoSEQ multiplex PCR was the method, and the copy in TCRdb shows in-frame clones only, minus some. V and J calls and clone size are those listed in that table; D and trimming were worked out from the DNA. The table includes approximately 170,000 clones, approximately 85% detected once.

Sequencing was performed on peripheral blood. The chain couples TRBV3-1 (or the pseudogene TRBV3-2) to TRBJ2-7, with D perhaps matching TRBD2 (5 bases). The clonotype originates from a man in his 60s who had recovered from COVID-19. The CDR3 loop reads CASSQASGSSYEQYF. Written as DNA, the CDR3 is TGTGCCAGCAGCCAAGCTTCTGGGAGTTCCTACGAGCAGTACTTC.